This entry features one T cell receptor beta chain sequence. Its antigen is undetermined. This entry belongs to a study of early T cells in non-severe SARS-CoV-2 infection. Looking at the study overall: Chains from this unsorted whole-blood bulk RNA could not be paired.

MiXCR, applied by TCRdb to the 5' RACE reads, yields one record per CDR3 protein. The table records roughly 61,000 distinct CDR3 sequences, more than 10% of them present only once. Germline V gene lookup returns CDR1 MNHEY and CDR2 SVGEGT. Trimming removed 8 bases from V and 9 bases from J, with 19 bases in between. The CDR3 covers 14 residues. Study-wide results and limits: Using VDJdb, the matching emphasized anti-spike CD8 responses while missing private and CD4 specificities.

Sample: whole blood. The chain combines TRBV6-2 or TRBV6-3 with TRBJ1-4; D is ambiguous. This receptor was obtained from an adult who was a healthcare worker with PCR-confirmed SARS-CoV-2 infection or an uninfected control (not recorded which). Here the CDR3 reads CASLKEIGVKKLFF. For the CDR3, the DNA is TGTGCCAGCCTTAAGGAGATTGGAGTAAAAAAACTGTTTTTT.